The T cell receptor (beta chain) under discussion was sequenced for a study of blood T cell repertoires in COVID-19. Study information: The analysed material was cDNA or gDNA that came from T cells, B-cell-depleted T cells, or PBMCs.

Produced via immunoSEQ multiplex PCR; TCRdb's table is partial and in-frame only. Of hundreds of thousands of clones listed, 86% are singletons. Germline-derived CDR1 and CDR2 are LGHDT and YNNKEL (reference sequence). V lost 3 bases, J lost 9 bases, and 11 bases stayed unmatched. The CDR3 is made up of 16 amino acids. Adults between about 18 and 95 years of age took part from about 24 US areas. Categorization into cohorts depended on clinical history that participants reported. All recovered Cohort 3 donors got two negative PCRs, got clearance, or saw symptom resolution. The chain uses TRBV3-1 (or the pseudogene TRBV3-2) and TRBJ2-1; 10 bases match TRBD1. This TCR came from a man in his forties who had recovered from COVID-19. The sample was PBMCs or T cells enriched from blood (not recorded which). CDR3 in amino acids: CASSQAPGQGRTEQFF. CDR3 in DNA: TGTGCCAGCAGCCAGGCACCGGGACAGGGGAGGACTGAGCAGTTCTTC.